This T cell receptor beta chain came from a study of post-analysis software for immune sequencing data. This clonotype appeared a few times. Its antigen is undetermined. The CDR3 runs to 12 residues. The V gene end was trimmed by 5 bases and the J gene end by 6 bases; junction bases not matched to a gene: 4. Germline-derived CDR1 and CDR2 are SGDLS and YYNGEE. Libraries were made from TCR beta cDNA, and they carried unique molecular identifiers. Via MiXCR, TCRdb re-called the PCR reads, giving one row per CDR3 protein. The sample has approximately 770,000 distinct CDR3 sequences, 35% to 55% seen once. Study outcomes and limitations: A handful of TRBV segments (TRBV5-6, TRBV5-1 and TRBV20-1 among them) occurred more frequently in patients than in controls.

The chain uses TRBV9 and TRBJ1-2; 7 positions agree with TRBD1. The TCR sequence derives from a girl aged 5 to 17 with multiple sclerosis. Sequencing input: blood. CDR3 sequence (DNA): TGTGCCAGCAGTGACAGGGTTGATGGCTACACCTTC. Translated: CASSDRVDGYTF.